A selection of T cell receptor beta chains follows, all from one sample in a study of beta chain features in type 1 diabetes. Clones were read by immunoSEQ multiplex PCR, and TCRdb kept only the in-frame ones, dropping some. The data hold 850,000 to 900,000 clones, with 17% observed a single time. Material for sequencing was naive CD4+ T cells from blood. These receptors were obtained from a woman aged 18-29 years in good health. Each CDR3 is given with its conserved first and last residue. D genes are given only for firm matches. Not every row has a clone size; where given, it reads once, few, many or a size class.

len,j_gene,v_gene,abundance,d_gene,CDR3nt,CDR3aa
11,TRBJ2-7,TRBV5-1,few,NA,TGCGCCAGCAGCTCAGAATACGAGCAGTACTTC,CASSSEYEQYF
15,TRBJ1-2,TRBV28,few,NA,TGTGCCAGCAGAACCCCGGGACTGCCGTATCGGCTACCCAACTTC,CASRTPGLPYRLPNF
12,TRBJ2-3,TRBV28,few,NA,TGTGCCAGCAGTGTCGGGACAGATACGCAGTATTTT,CASSVGTDTQYF
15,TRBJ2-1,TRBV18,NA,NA,TGTGCCAGCTCACCCGACAGGATCTCCTACAATGAGCAGTTCTTC,CASSPDRISYNEQFF
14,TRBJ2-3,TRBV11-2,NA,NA,TGTGCCAGCAGCCGGACAGATTTAACAGATACGCAGTATTTT,CASSRTDLTDTQYF
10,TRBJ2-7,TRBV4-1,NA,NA,TGCGCCGTTGTGGTGTACGAGCAGTACTTC,CAVVVYEQYF
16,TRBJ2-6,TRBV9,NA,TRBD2,TGTGCCAGCAGCGTAGCGGGAGGGCGTGGGGCCAACGTCCTGACTTTC,CASSVAGGRGANVLTF
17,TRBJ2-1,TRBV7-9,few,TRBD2,TGTGCCAGCAGCTCTCGTTTGGGACTAGCGGGAGTAGGTGGGCAGTTCTTC,CASSSRLGLAGVGGQFF
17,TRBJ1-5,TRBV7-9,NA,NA,TGTGCCAGCAGCTTAGGGAGCTGGACAGAGGGGACCCAGCCCCAGCATTTT,CASSLGSWTEGTQPQHF
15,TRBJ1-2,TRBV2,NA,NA,TGTGCCAGCAGTGAGACGGGCAGCTCTAACTATGGCTACACCTTC,CASSETGSSNYGYTF
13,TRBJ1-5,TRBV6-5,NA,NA,TGTGCCAGCAGTTACAGAGGGGATCAGCCCCAGCATTTT,CASSYRGDQPQHF
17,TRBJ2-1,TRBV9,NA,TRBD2,TGTGCCAGCAGCGTAACCACAAGCGGGAGTTCGCACAATGAGCAGTTCTTC,CASSVTTSGSSHNEQFF
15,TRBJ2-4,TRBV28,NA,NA,TGTGCCAGCAGTAAGCCGGGAATAGCCAAAAACATTCAGTACTTC,CASSKPGIAKNIQYF
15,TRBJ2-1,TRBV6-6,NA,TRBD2,TGTGCCAGCAAGCTACCGGGACTAGCCGTCAATGAGCAGTTCTTC,CASKLPGLAVNEQFF
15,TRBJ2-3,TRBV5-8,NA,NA,TGTGCCAGCAGCCGGGGATGGACAGACACAGATACGCAGTATTTT,CASSRGWTDTDTQYF
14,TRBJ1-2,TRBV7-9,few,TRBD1,TGTGCCAGCAAGCCGACAGGGGGTAACTATGGCTACACCTTC,CASKPTGGNYGYTF
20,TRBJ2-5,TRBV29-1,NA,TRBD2,TGCAGCGTTGGGGGCCCCTCTAGCGGGAGGAGTTGGGAGCGCCAAGAGACCCAGTACTTC,CSVGGPSSGRSWERQETQYF
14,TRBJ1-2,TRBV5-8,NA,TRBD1,TGTGCCAGCCGCTTCACAGGGGTCCACTATGGCTACACCTTC,CASRFTGVHYGYTF
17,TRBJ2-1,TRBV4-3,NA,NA,TGCGCCAGCAGCCAAGATCACGGGGGAGCGCCTTACAATGAGCAGTTCTTC,CASSQDHGGAPYNEQFF
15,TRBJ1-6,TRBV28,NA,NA,TGTGCCAGCAATGCCTGGACCGTATATAATTCACCCCTCCACTTT,CASNAWTVYNSPLHF
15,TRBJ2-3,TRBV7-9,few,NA,TGTGCCAGCAGCTTATCCGGGAGTGTGACAGATACGCAGTATTTT,CASSLSGSVTDTQYF
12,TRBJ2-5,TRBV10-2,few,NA,TGCGCCAGCAGTGGGGCCAAAGAGACCCAGTACTTC,CASSGAKETQYF
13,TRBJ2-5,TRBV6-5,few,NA,TGTGCCAGCAGGGAGCCGGGGCGTGAGACCCAGTACTTC,CASREPGRETQYF